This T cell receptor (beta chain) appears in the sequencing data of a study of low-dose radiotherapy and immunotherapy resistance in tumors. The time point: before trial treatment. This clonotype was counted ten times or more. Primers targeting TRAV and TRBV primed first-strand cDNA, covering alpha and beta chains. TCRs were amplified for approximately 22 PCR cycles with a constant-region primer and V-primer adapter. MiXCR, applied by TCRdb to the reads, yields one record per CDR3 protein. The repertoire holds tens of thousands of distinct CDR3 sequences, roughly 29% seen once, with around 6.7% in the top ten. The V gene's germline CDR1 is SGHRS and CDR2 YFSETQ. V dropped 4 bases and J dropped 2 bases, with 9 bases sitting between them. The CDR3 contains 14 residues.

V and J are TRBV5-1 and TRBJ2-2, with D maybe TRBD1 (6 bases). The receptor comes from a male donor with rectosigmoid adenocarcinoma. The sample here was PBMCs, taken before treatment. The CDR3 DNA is TGCGCCAGCAGCCGGGACACCAACACCGGGGAGCTGTTTTTT. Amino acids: CASSRDTNTGELFF. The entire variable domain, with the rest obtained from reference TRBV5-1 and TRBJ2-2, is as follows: KAGVTQTPRYLIKTRGQQVTLSCSPISGHRSVSWYQQTPGQGLQFLFEYFSETQRNKGNFPGRFSGRQFSNSRSEMNVSTLELGDSALYLCASSRDTNTGELFFGEGSRLTVL.